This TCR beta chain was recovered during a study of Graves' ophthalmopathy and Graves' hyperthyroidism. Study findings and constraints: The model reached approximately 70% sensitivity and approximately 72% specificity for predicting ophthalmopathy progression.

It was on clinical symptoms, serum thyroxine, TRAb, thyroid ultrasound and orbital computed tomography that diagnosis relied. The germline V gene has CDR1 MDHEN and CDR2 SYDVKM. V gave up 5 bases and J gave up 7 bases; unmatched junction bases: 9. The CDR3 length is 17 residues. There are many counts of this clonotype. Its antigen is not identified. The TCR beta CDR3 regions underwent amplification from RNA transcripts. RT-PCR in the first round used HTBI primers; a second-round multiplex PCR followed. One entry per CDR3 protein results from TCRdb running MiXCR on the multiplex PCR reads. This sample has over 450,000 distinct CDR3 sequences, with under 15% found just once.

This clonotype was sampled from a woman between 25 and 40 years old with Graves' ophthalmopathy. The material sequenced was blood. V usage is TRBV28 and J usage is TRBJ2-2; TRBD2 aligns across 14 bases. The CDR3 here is CASSLGLAGELGGELFF. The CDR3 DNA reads TGTGCCAGCAGTCTGGGACTAGCGGGAGAATTAGGCGGGGAGCTGTTTTTT.